The 2 T cell receptor beta chains reported below all come from one sample, sequenced in a study of cytomegalovirus exposure and HLA in healthy donors. The protocol was immunoSEQ multiplex PCR, while the TCRdb copy is restricted to in-frame clones and leaves out a portion. The table shows more than 90,000 clones, with 90% to 95% occurring only once. The source material was PBMCs. All receptors derive from a woman aged 25-40 years in good health and CMV-seropositive.

The chain combines TRBV28 with TRBJ2-5; TRBD2 matches at 11 bases. With 3 bases clipped from V and 5 bases from J, the junction kept 8 bases outside the gene matches. CDR1 is MDHEN and CDR2 is SYDVKM in the germline V gene. The CDR3 is 16 residues long. The CDR3 nucleotides read TGTGCCAGCAGTTTCTCTAGCGGGAGGCTTTGGGAGACCCAGTACTTC. Its protein is CASSFSSGRLWETQYF.

This clone turned up a few times. For the CDR3, the DNA is TGTGCCAGCAGTGGCGCAGGGCAGTACGAGCAGTACTTC. It yields the protein CASSGAGQYEQYF. The chain has TRBV6-1 and TRBJ2-7, with D possibly matching TRBD1 (5 bases). The V end was cut by 4 bases, the J end by 4 bases, with 11 bases between. Germline V gene data show CDR1 as MNHNS and CDR2 as SASEGT. CDR3 length: 13 amino acids.